This T cell receptor beta chain was sequenced during a study of cytomegalovirus exposure and HLA in healthy donors. Turning to the study itself: Within the Caucasian-associated ancestry cluster were about 81% of the roughly 360 genotyped donors.

This clone was seen more than once but under ten times. Its matching antigen is unknown. There are 14 residues in the CDR3. Trimming at V came to 6 bases and at J to 7 bases, leaving 5 bases not matched to a gene. Germline loops: CDR1 LNHDA, CDR2 SQIVND (reference sequence). PCR involved 60 Vbeta and 13 Jbeta primers. Per the original data handling: The count from a later analysis was 60 million to 85 million unique TCR beta chains, 9 million to 12 million of them shared. The repertoire was sequenced with immunoSEQ multiplex PCR; TCRdb's copy has only in-frame clones and lacks some. The V and J calls and clone size were taken over from that table, and D and trimming were inferred from the DNA. Among 85,000 to 100,000 clones listed, about 75% were seen once. Study results and limitations: The listing of 150 to 200 TCR beta chains classed them as cytomegalovirus-associated. Indistinguishable V segments, including TRBV6-2 and TRBV6-3, were excluded.

This receptor was identified in a woman in her 40s in good health and CMV-seronegative. Material for sequencing was PBMCs. This sequence joins TRBV19 and TRBJ1-4, with TRBD1 matching 10 bases. The CDR3 region has the DNA TGTGCCAGTAGAGCGACAGGGGGCGGTGAAAAACTGTTTTTT. As protein: CASRATGGGEKLFF.